The 9 T cell receptor beta chains below were found in one sample sequenced in a study of read filtering for tumor transcriptome and immune sequencing (dated by TCRdb to 2019 to 2021). Instrument used: Illumina HiSeq 4000. Starting from about 400 ng RNA, TCR libraries were constructed with the Immunoverse kit using molecular barcoded adaptors that cover the alpha/delta and beta/gamma chains. TCRdb reanalyzed the raw reads on its own, using fastp at Q25 for trimming and MiXCR for clone calling, and kept in-frame beta chains. When rows share a CDR3 protein, they turn into one entry using the most common DNA and genes. The sample table contains about 90,000 distinct CDR3 sequences; only one count was recorded for more than 9% of them. Of the sample, about 16% falls within the top ten clones. Specimen: a population of CD138-negative cells sorted from bone marrow. In the paper's terms, the cell subset or site label means: bone marrow mononuclear cells depleted of CD138+ plasma/myeloma cells by negative magnetic selection. Receptors originate from a donor over 35 with multiple myeloma.

This clonotype was counted ten times or more. V and J are TRBV7-2 and TRBJ2-1; D is unresolved. Deletions cut 7 bases from V and 0 bases from J, with 10 bases between. Looked up from germline, CDR1 is SGHTA and CDR2 is FQGNSA. CDR3 size: 14 residues. The CDR3 loop is CASNKLVSYNEQFF. The CDR3 DNA follows: TGTGCCAGCAACAAGTTGGTCTCCTACAATGAGCAGTTCTTC.

This clonotype was detected only a few times. The V and J genes are TRBV7-9 and TRBJ2-3, with 14 bases lining up with TRBD2. Germline lookup yields CDR1 SEHNR and CDR2 FQNEAQ (reference sequence). The J segment lost 3 bases and the V segment lost 2 bases, leaving 7 bases of the junction unmatched. CDR3 length equals 18 residues. DNA for the CDR3: TGTGCCAGCAGCTTACTCCTGACTAGCGGGAGGGCAACAGATACGCAGTATTTT. Protein product: CASSLLLTSGRATDTQYF. The complete variable domain, with remaining parts taken from reference TRBV7-9 and TRBJ2-3, reads DTGVSQNPRHKITKRGQNVTFRCDPISEHNRLYWYRQTLGQGPEFLTYFQNEAQLEKSRLLSDRFSAERPKGSFSTLEIQRTEQGDSAMYLCASSLLLTSGRATDTQYFGPGTRLTVL.

This clonotype was observed at least ten times. The chain recombines TRBV7-2 with TRBJ1-1; D gene uncertain. V lost 2 bases, J lost 0 bases, and 10 bases lay in between. This CDR3 spans 15 amino acids. Germline CDR1 is SGHTA and CDR2 is FQGNSA. CDR3 DNA: TGTGCCAGCAGCTTAATAGCTTCTATGAACACTGAAGCTTTCTTT. Translation: CASSLIASMNTEAFF.

This clonotype was picked up many times. Likely a read error: the CDR3 ends without its conserved phenylalanine or tryptophan. The limits of the CDR3 on the DNA are not certain, so only TCRdb's listed CDR3 is given. This chain links TRBV28 with TRBJ2-1; TRBD1 is the table's D call and was not checked against the DNA. The CDR3 totals 15 residues, both ends included. CDR1 is MDHEN and CDR2 is SYDVKM in the germline V gene. The CDR3 is CASSSQSDRGLGSGM.

About this clonotype itself: This probably arose from a read error, given a far larger clone one base away. The J gene is TRBJ2-1, the V gene TRBV7-6; maybe TRBD2 (5 bases). CDR3 size: 17 residues. The germline gives CDR1 SGHVS, CDR2 FNYEAQ. CDR3 sequence reads: CASSLEGRTRAYNVQFF. The CDR3 bases are TGTGCCAGCAGCTTAGAGGGCCGGACTCGAGCTTACAATGTGCAGTTCTTC.

This clonotype came up many times. The gene calls are TRBV7-9 and TRBJ2-2; either TRBD1 or TRBD2 may fit D (5 bases each). The ends were cut back, 4 bases at V and 9 bases at J, with 9 bases in the middle. Germline CDR1 and CDR2: SEHNR and FQNEAQ (reference sequence). The CDR3 contains 12 residues. CDR3 sequence: CASSWGTRELFF. In nucleotides, the CDR3 is TGTGCCAGCAGCTGGGGGACCAGGGAGCTGTTTTTT.

This clonotype was observed at least ten times. The J gene is TRBJ1-1, the V gene TRBV12-3 or TRBV12-4; tentative D call: TRBD1 (6 bases). This CDR3 comprises 13 residues. V was clipped by 7 bases and J by 6 bases, with 15 bases between them. CDR3 amino acids: CASNLRGLSEAFF. The CDR3 DNA sequence: TGTGCCAGCAATCTCCGGGGGCTGTCTGAAGCTTTCTTT.

Worth noting for this clonotype: The junction does not match germline at one end; this may be a read error. The chain uses TRBV6-5 and TRBJ1-5, with D unclear. The CDR3 is made up of 13 amino acids. From germline, CDR1 is MNHEY and CDR2 SVGAGI. As DNA, the CDR3 is TGCGCCAGCAGTTACAACCAATATCAGCCCCAGCATTTT. Translating it yields CASSYNQYQPQHF.

A few counts support this clonotype. This sequence may be a read error, since a much larger clone differs from it by one base. This chain links TRBV5-1 with TRBJ2-1; D may be TRBD1 (6 bases). This CDR3 has 13 residues. Germline-derived CDR1 and CDR2 are SGHRS and YFSETQ. Here the CDR3 reads CASARDTYNGQFF. CDR3 nucleotide sequence: TGCGCCAGCGCTCGGGACACTTACAATGGGCAGTTCTTC.